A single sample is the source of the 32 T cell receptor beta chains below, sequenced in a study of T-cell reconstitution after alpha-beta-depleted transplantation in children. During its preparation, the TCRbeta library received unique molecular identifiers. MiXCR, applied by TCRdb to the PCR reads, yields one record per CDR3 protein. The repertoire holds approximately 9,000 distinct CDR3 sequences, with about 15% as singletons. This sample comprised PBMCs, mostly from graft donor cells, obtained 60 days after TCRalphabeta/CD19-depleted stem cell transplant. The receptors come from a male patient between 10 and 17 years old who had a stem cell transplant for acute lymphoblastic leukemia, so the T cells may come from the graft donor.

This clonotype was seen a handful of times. CDR3 bases: TGTGCCAGCAGGCGACAGGCTAACACTGAAGCTTTCTTT. Translating gives CASRRQANTEAFF. The V call is TRBV6-4, the J call TRBJ1-1, with D possibly TRBD1 on 6 matching bases. CDR3 length: 13 amino acids. Germline-derived CDR1 and CDR2 are MRHNA and SNTAGT. V lost 6 bases, J lost 2 bases, and 10 bases lay in between.

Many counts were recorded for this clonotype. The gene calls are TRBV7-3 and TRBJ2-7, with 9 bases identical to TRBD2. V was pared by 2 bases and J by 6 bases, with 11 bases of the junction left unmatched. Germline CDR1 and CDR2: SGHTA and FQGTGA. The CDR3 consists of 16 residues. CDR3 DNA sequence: TGTGCCAGCAGCTTAGGACTAGCGAGGGAAGGTGGCGAGCAGTACTTC. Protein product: CASSLGLAREGGEQYF.

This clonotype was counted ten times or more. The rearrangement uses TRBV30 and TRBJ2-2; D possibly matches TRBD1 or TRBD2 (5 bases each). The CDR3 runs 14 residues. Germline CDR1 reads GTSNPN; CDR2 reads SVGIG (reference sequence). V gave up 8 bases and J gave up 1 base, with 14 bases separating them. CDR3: CAGTGTLNTGELFF. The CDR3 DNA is TGTGCCGGCACCGGGACCCTGAACACCGGGGAGCTGTTTTTT.

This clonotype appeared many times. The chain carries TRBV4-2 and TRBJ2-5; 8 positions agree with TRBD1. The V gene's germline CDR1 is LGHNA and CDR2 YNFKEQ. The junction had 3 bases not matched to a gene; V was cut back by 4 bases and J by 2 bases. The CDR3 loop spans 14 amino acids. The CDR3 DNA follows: TGTGCCAGCAGCCGACAGGGGAAACAAGAGACCCAGTACTTC. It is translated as CASSRQGKQETQYF.

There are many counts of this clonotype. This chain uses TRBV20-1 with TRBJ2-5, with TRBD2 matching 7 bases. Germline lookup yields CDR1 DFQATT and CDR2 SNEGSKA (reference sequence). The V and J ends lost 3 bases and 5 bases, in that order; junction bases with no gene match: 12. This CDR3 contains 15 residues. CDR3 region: CSARPSGIRRETQYF. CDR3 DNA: TGCAGTGCTAGGCCCAGCGGGATTCGGCGGGAGACCCAGTACTTC.

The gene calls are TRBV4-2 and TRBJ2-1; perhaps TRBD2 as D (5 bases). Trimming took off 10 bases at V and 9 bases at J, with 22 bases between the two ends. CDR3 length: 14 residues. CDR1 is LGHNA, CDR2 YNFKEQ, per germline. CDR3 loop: CAMSPGLAAGEQFF. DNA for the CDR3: TGTGCCATGAGCCCCGGGCTCGCCGCGGGTGAGCAGTTCTTC.

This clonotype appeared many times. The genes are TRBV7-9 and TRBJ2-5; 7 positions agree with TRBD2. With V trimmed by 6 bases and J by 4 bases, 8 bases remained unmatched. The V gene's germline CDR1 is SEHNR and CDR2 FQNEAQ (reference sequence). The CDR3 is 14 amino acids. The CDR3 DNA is TGTGCCAGCAGGAGACTAGCCGCAGGAGAGACCCAGTACTTC. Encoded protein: CASRRLAAGETQYF.

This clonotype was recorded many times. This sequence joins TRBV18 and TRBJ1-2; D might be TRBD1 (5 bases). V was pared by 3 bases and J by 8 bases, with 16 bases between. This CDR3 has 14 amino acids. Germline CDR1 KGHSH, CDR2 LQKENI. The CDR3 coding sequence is TGTGCCAGCTCACCTGAGGGGAATAGTTACGGCTACACCTTC. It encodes CASSPEGNSYGYTF.

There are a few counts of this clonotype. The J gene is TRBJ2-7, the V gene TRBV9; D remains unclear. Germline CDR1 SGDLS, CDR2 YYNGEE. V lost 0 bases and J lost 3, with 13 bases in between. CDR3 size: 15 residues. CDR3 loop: CASSVALGLNYEQYF. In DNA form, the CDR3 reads TGTGCCAGCAGCGTAGCCTTAGGGCTAAACTACGAGCAGTACTTC.

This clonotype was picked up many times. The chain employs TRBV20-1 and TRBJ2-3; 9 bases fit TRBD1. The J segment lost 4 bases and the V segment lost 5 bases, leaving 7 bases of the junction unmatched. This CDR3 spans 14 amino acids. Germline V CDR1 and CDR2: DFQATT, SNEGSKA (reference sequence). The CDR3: CSADRDRAPDTQYF. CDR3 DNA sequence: TGCAGTGCTGACCGGGACAGGGCCCCAGATACGCAGTATTTT.

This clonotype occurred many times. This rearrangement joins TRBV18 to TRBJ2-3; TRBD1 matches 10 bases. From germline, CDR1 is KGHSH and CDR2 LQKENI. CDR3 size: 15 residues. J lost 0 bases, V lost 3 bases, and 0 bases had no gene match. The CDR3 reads CASSPGQGSTDTQYF. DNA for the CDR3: TGTGCCAGCTCACCGGGACAGGGGAGCACAGATACGCAGTATTTT.

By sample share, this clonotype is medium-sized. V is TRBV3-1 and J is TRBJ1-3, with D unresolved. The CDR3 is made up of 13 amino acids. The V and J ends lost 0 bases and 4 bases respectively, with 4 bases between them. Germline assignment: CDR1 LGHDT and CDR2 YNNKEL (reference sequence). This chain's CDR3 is CASSQDSGNTIYF. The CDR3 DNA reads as TGTGCCAGCAGCCAAGATTCGGGAAACACCATATATTTT.

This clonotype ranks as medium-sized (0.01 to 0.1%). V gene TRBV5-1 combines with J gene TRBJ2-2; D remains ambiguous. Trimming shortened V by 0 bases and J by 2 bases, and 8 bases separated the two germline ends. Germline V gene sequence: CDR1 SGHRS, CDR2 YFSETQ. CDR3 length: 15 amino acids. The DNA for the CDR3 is TGCGCCAGCAGCTTGGAGACTCGCAACACCGGGGAGCTGTTTTTT. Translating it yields CASSLETRNTGELFF.

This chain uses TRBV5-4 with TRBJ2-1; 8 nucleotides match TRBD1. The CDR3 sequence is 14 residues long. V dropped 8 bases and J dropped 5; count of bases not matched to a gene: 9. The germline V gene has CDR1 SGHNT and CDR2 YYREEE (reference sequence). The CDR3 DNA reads TGTGCCAGTGATACCGGGACAGGTAACAATGAGCAGTTCTTC. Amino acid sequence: CASDTGTGNNEQFF.

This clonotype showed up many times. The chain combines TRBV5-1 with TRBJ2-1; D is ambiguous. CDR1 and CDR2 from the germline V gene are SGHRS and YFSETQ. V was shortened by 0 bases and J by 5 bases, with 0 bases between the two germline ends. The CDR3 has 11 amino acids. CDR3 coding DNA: TGCGCCAGCAGCTTGGACAATGAGCAGTTCTTC. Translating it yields CASSLDNEQFF.

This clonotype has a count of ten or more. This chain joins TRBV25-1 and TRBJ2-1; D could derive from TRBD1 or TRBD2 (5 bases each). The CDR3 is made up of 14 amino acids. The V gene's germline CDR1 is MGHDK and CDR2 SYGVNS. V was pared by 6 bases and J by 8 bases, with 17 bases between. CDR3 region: CASRQFGTADEQFF. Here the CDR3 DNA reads TGTGCCAGCAGACAATTCGGGACGGCGGATGAGCAGTTCTTC.

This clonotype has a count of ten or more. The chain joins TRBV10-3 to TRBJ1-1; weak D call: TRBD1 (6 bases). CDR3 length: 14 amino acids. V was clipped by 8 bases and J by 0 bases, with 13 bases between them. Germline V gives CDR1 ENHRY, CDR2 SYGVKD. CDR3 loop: CAISPPGVNTEAFF. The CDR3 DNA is TGTGCCATCTCCCCCCCAGGGGTGAACACTGAAGCTTTCTTT.

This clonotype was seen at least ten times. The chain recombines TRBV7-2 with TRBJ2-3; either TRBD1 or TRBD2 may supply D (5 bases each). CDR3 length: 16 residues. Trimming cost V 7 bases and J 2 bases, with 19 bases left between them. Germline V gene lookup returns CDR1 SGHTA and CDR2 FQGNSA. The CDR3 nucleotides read TGTGCCAGCATTATCGGGCGGGCAGGGCTCACAGATACGCAGTATTTT. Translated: CASIIGRAGLTDTQYF.

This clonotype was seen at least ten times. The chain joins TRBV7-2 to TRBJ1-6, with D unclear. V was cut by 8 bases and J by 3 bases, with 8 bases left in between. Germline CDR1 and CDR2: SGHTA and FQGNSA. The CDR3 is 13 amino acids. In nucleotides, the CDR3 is TGTGCCAGCGCTACGGTCTATAATTCACCCCTCCACTTT. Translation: CASATVYNSPLHF.

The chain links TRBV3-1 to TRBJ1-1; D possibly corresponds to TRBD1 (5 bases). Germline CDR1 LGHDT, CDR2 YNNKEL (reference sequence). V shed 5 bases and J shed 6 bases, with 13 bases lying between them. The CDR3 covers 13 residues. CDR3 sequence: CASSEAGFAEAFF. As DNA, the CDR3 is TGTGCCAGCAGCGAAGCAGGGTTTGCTGAAGCTTTCTTT.

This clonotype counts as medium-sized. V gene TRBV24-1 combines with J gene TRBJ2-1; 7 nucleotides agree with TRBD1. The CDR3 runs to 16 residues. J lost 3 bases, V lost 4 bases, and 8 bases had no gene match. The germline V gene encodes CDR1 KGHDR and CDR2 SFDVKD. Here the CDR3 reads CATSEPTGAFYNEQFF. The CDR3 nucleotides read TGTGCCACCAGTGAGCCCACAGGGGCCTTCTACAATGAGCAGTTCTTC.

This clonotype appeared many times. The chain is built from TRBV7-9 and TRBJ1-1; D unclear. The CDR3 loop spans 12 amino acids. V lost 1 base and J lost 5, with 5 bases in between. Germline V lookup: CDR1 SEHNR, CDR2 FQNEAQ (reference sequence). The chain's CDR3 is CASSLGVTEAFF. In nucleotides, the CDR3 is TGTGCCAGCAGCTTAGGGGTTACTGAAGCTTTCTTT.

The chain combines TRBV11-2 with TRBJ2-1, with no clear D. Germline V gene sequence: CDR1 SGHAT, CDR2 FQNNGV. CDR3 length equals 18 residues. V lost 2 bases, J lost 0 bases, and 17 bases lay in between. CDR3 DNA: TGTGCCAGCAGCTTAATAACGGTACGACTGAGCTCCTACAATGAGCAGTTCTTC. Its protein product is CASSLITVRLSSYNEQFF. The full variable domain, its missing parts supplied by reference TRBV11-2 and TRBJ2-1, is EAGVAQSPRYKIIEKRQSVAFWCNPISGHATLYWYQQILGQGPKLLIQFQNNGVVDDSQLPKDRFSAERLKGVDSTLKIQPAKLEDSAVYLCASSLITVRLSSYNEQFFGPGTRLTVL.

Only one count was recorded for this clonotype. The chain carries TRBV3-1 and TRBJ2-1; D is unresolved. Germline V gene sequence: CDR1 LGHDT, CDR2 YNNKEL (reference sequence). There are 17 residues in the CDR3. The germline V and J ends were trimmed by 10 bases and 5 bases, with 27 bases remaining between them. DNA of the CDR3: TGTGCCACCTCCAAGCAGGTGCGCTCGGGCCCAAACAATGAGCAGTTCTTC. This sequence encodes CATSKQVRSGPNNEQFF.

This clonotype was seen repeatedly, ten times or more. In DNA, the CDR3 is TGTGCCAGCAGCGTAGACAGAGACTCCTACAATGAGCAGTTCTTC. It is translated as CASSVDRDSYNEQFF. This rearrangement joins TRBV9 to TRBJ2-1; D gene unclear. The length of the CDR3 is 15 residues. V was trimmed by 0 bases and J by 0 bases, leaving 7 bases between them. CDR1 is SGDLS, CDR2 YYNGEE, per germline.

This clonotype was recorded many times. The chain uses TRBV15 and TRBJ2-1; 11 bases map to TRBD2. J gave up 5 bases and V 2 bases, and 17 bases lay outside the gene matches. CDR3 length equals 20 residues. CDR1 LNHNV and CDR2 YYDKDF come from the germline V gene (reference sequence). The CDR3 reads CATSRKGSGLAGGSNNEQFF. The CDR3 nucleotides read TGTGCCACCAGCAGAAAAGGGTCAGGGCTAGCGGGAGGAAGTAACAATGAGCAGTTCTTC.

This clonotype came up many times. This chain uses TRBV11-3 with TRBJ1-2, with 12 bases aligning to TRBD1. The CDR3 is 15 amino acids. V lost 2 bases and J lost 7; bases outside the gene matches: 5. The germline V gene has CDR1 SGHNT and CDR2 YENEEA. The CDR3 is CASSLPGQGALGYTF. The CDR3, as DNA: TGTGCCAGCAGCTTACCGGGACAGGGGGCGCTTGGCTACACCTTC.

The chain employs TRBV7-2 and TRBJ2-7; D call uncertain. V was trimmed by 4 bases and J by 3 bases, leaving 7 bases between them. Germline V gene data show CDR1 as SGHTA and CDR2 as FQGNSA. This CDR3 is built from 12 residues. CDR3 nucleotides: TGTGCCAGCAGCTCAACTCACTACGAGCAGTACTTC. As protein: CASSSTHYEQYF.

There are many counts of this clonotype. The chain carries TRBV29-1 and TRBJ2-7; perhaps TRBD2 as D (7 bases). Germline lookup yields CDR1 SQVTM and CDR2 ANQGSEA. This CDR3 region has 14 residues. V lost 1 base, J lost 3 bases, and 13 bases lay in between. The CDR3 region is CSVEGQGTNYEQYF. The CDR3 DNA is TGCAGCGTTGAAGGGCAGGGGACTAACTACGAGCAGTACTTC.

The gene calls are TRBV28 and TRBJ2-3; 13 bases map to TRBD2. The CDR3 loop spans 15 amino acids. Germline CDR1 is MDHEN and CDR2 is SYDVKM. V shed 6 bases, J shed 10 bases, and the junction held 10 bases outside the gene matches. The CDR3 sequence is CASSRLAGGLPPQYF. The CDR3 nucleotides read TGTGCCAGCAGCCGACTAGCGGGGGGCCTCCCTCCGCAGTATTTT.

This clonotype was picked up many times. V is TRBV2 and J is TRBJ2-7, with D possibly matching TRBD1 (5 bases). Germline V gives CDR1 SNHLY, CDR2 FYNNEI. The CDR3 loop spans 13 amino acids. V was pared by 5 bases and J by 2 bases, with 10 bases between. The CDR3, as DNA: TGTGCCAGCAGTCGGCAGGGAACCTACGAGCAGTACTTC. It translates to CASSRQGTYEQYF.

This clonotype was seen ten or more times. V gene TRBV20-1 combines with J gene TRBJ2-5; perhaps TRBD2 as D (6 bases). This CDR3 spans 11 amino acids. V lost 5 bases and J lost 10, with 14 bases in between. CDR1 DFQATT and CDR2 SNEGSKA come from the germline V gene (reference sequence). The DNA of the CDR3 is TGCAGTGCTGGGGGACTGTCAGGCCAGTACTTC. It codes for CSAGGLSGQYF.